The T cell receptor (beta chain) under discussion was sequenced for a study of blood T cell repertoires in COVID-19. The overall study: There were acute and convalescent COVID-19 samples, and they came from the United States, Italy and Spain.

The germline V gene has CDR1 SQVTM and CDR2 ANQGSEA. The CDR3 totals 12 residues. V was pared by 0 bases and J by 6 bases, with 8 bases between. This clone appeared a single time. TCRdb's copy holds only in-frame clones and misses some; the assay was immunoSEQ multiplex PCR. The table records more than 60,000 clones, about 90% of them present only once. The chain joins TRBV29-1 to TRBJ1-2; D call uncertain. Sample: peripheral blood. The sequence was obtained from a human donor in a cohort sampled during active COVID-19. The chain's CDR3 is CSVEEGGHGYTF. The CDR3 DNA follows: TGCAGCGTTGAAGAGGGAGGGCATGGCTACACCTTC.